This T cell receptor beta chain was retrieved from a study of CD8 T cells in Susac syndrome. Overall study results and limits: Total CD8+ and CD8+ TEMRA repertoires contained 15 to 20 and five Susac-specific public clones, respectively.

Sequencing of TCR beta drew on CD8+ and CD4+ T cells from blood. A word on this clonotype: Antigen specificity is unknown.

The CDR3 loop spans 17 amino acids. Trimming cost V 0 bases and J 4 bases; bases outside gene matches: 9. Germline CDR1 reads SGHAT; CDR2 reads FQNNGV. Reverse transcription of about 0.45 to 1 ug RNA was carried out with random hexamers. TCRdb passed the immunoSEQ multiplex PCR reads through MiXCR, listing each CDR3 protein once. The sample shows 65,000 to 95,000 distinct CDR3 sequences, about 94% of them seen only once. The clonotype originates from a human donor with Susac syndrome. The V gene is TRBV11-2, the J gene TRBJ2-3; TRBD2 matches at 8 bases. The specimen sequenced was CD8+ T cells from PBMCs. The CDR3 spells CASSLDLGAGVADTQYF. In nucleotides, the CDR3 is TGTGCCAGCAGCTTAGATCTCGGAGCGGGAGTAGCAGATACGCAGTATTTT. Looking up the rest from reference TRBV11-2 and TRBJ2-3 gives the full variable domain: EAGVAQSPRYKIIEKRQSVAFWCNPISGHATLYWYQQILGQGPKLLIQFQNNGVVDDSQLPKDRFSAERLKGVDSTLKIQPAKLEDSAVYLCASSLDLGAGVADTQYFGPGTRLTVL.